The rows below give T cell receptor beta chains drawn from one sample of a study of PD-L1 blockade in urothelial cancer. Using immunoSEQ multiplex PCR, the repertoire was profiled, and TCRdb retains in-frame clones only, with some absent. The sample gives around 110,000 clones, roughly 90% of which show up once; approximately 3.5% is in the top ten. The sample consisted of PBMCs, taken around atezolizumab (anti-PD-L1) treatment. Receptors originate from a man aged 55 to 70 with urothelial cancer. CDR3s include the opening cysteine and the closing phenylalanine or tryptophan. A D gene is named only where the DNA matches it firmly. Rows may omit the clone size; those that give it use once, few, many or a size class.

TGTGCCAGCAGTTACTCGTCAGGGGGTTGGTATGGCTACACCTTC	CASSYSSGGWYGYTF	TRBJ1-2	.	TRBV6-5	TRBD1
TGTGCCAGCAGCTTAGATCGGGGGGAGCAGTTCTTC	CASSLDRGEQFF	TRBJ2-1	.	TRBV11-2	.
TGCGCCACCATGCACCGGGACACCAACTATAGCAATCAGCCCCAGCATTTT	CATMHRDTNYSNQPQHF	TRBJ1-5	.	TRBV5-1	.
TGTGCCAGCAGACAGGGGGGAATGAGCAATCAGCCCCAGCATTTT	CASRQGGMSNQPQHF	TRBJ1-5	.	TRBV6-1	TRBD1
TGTGCCAGCAGCTCAACAGGGAAATCATCCTACGAGCAGTACTTC	CASSSTGKSSYEQYF	TRBJ2-7	.	TRBV7-6	.
TGTGCCTGGAGACTAGCGGGATCCACAGATACGCAGTATTTT	CAWRLAGSTDTQYF	TRBJ2-3	.	TRBV30	TRBD2
TGTGCCAGTAGTATCAATGGGCAGGGCGGCTTAGCCAAAAACATTCAGTACTTC	CASSINGQGGLAKNIQYF	TRBJ2-4	.	TRBV19	.
TGTGCCAGCAGCCAAAACTTGAGCCCCTACAATGAGCAGTTCTTC	CASSQNLSPYNEQFF	TRBJ2-1	.	TRBV7-3	.
TGTGCCAGCAGTGAGCTACTAGCGGGGGGGCCCTATGAGCAGTTCTTC	CASSELLAGGPYEQFF	TRBJ2-1	.	TRBV6-1	TRBD2
TGTGCCAGCAGTAAGCAGACAGGGGCCACCGGGGAGCTGTTTTTT	CASSKQTGATGELFF	TRBJ2-2	.	TRBV2	TRBD1
TGCGCCAGCAGCCCATTGGGGACTAGCGGGGGGATCACAGATACGCAGTATTTT	CASSPLGTSGGITDTQYF	TRBJ2-3	.	TRBV5-1	TRBD2
TGCGCCAGCAGCCAAGATATCTGGACAGCCCGGAACTTC	CASSQDIWTARNF	TRBJ2-7	.	TRBV4-3	.
TGTGCCAGCAGCCAGAACGGGGGATACGAGCAGTACTTC	CASSQNGGYEQYF	TRBJ2-7	.	TRBV5-4	.
TGTGCCAGTAGTTTAGGACAGTCCCAGCATTTT	CASSLGQSQHF	TRBJ1-5	.	TRBV19	.
TGTGCCAGCAGTTATGCCGGGGTCTCGGATACGCAGTATTTT	CASSYAGVSDTQYF	TRBJ2-3	.	TRBV6-5	.
TGCGCCAGCAGCCAAGATAATCGTGGCCCGCCCCAGCATTTT	CASSQDNRGPPQHF	TRBJ1-5	.	TRBV4-3	.
TGTGCCAGCAGCCAATCCCGGGGGGAGACCCAGTACTTC	CASSQSRGETQYF	TRBJ2-5	.	TRBV16	.
TGCGCCAGCAGCAGGGGACAGGGTCCCAAACTCACCTTC	CASSRGQGPKLTF	TRBJ1-2	.	TRBV5-1	TRBD1
TGTGCCAGCAGTAATTATCGGGACAAGGGCCGCAATGAGCAGTTCTTC	CASSNYRDKGRNEQFF	TRBJ2-1	.	TRBV28	.
TGCAGCGTTGAAGACGACAGCCGTTATCCCTACGAGCAGTACTTC	CSVEDDSRYPYEQYF	TRBJ2-7	.	TRBV29-1	.
TGTGCCAGCAGCTTAGATGGGAGGGACACCGGGGAGCTGTTTTTT	CASSLDGRDTGELFF	TRBJ2-2	.	TRBV7-9	TRBD2
TGCGCCAGCAGCCAAGGGTATGGCGGGAAAGCCAAAAACATTCAGTACTTC	CASSQGYGGKAKNIQYF	TRBJ2-4	.	TRBV4-3	.
TGCGCCAGCAGCCAAGATCCCGGGGGATCCCCTAATTTT	CASSQDPGGSPNF	TRBJ2-3	.	TRBV4-3	.
TGTGCCAGCAGCCCAAAGCGGGGGGGAAGCTACAATGAGCAGTTCTTC	CASSPKRGGSYNEQFF	TRBJ2-1	.	TRBV5-4	TRBD2
TGTGCCAGCTATCTAGCGGGAGCTCCCAATGAGCAGTTCTTC	CASYLAGAPNEQFF	TRBJ2-1	.	TRBV2	TRBD2
TGTGCCAGCAGCTCGAGCGCCGGGACTAGCGGATACAATGAGCAGTTCTTC	CASSSSAGTSGYNEQFF	TRBJ2-1	.	TRBV11-1	TRBD2
TGTGCCGTTGAGGAGCGACGCTCGGAGGTGCTGACTGGAAAACTGTTTTTT	CAVEERRSEVLTGKLFF	TRBJ1-4	once	TRBV7-2	.
TGCAGCGTAGGAGGTGTGAACACTGAAGCTTTCTTT	CSVGGVNTEAFF	TRBJ1-1	.	TRBV29-1	.
TGCGCCAGCAGCTGGAGGGGTGCGGATGGCTACACCTTC	CASSWRGADGYTF	TRBJ1-2	.	TRBV5-1	.
TGTGCCTCAAGCTGGGGCAAGAGCTACGAGCAGTACTTC	CASSWGKSYEQYF	TRBJ2-7	once	TRBV6-5	.
TGCGCCAGCAGCCTTCGAGGCAACTACGAGCAGTACTTC	CASSLRGNYEQYF	TRBJ2-7	.	TRBV4-3	.
TGTGCCAGCAGCTTAGGGGGTAGCGGGGGACTCCAAGAGACCCAGTACTTC	CASSLGGSGGLQETQYF	TRBJ2-5	.	TRBV7-9	TRBD2
TGCGCCAGCAGCCAAGTTGTCGTAGGAGCGGGGGGACTGGAGACCCAGTACTTC	CASSQVVVGAGGLETQYF	TRBJ2-5	.	TRBV4-3	TRBD2
TGCGCCAGCAGCTTGGGACAGGGTTACAATGAGCAGTTCTTC	CASSLGQGYNEQFF	TRBJ2-1	.	TRBV5-1	TRBD1
TGTGCCAGCAGTACGCGGATGAACACTGAAGCTTTCTTT	CASSTRMNTEAFF	TRBJ1-1	.	TRBV28	.
TGCGCCAGCAGCCCGGGGTTGAGGGCTACATCTGGGGCCAACGTCCTGACTTTC	CASSPGLRATSGANVLTF	TRBJ2-6	.	TRBV5-1	.
TGTGCCAGCAGCGTAGGTAAAGGACAGGGGATCTACGAGCAGTACTTC	CASSVGKGQGIYEQYF	TRBJ2-7	.	TRBV9	TRBD1
TGTGCCAGCAGTTCCGCCGGAGTACGCGGAAACACCATATATTTT	CASSSAGVRGNTIYF	TRBJ1-3	.	TRBV6-5	.
TGTGCCAGCAGTTCTGGAGGGGGGGCCCAAGAGACCCAGTACTTC	CASSSGGGAQETQYF	TRBJ2-5	.	TRBV7-3	.
TGCGCCAGCAGCTTGGGCGGGGCCGACCAAGAGACCCAGTACTTC	CASSLGGADQETQYF	TRBJ2-5	.	TRBV5-1	.
TGTGCCAGCAGCTTACGGAGCGGGCAAACAGATACGCAGTATTTT	CASSLRSGQTDTQYF	TRBJ2-3	.	TRBV7-2	.
TGTGCCTGGAGTGTTGGGCAGGGGGACACCGGGGAGCTGTTTTTT	CAWSVGQGDTGELFF	TRBJ2-2	.	TRBV30	TRBD1
TGTGCCAGCAGCTTCGTACAGGGGCAGCCCCAGCATTTT	CASSFVQGQPQHF	TRBJ1-5	.	TRBV7-2	TRBD1
TGTGCCAGCGGAACCCCTGGGACTAGCGGGGGGTCGTCACAAGAGACCCAGTACTTC	CASGTPGTSGGSSQETQYF	TRBJ2-5	.	TRBV2	TRBD2
TGTGCCATCAGCCCCGGACAGGGGGCAACTAATGAAAAACTGTTTTTT	CAISPGQGATNEKLFF	TRBJ1-4	.	TRBV10-3	TRBD1